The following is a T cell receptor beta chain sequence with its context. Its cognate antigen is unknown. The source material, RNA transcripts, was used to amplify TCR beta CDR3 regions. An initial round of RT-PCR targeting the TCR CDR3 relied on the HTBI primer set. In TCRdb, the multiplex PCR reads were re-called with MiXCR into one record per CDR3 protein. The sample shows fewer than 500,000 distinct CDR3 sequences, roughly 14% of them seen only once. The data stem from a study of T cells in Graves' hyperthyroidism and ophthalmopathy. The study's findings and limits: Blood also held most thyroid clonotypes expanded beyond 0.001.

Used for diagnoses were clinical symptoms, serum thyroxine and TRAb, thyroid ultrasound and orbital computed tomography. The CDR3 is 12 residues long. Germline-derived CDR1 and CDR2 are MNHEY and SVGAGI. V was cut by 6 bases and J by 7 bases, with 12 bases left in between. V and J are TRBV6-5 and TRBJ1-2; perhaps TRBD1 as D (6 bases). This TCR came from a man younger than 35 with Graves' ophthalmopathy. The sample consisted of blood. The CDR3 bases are TGTGCCAGCAGCCAGGGGTCGTCTGGCTACACCTTC. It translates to CASSQGSSGYTF.